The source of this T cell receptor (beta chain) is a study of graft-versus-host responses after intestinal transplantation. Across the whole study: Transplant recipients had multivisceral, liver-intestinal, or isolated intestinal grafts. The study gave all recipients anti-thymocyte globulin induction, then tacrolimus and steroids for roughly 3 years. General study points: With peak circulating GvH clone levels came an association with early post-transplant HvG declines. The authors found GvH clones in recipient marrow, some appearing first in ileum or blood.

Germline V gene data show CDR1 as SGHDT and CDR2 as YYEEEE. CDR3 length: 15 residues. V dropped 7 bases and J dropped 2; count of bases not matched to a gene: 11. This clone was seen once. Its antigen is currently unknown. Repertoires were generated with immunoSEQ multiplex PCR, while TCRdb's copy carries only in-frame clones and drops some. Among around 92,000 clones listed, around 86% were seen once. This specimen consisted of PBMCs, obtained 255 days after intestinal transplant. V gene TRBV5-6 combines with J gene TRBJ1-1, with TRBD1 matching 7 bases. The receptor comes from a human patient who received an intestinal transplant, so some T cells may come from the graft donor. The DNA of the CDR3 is TGTGCCAGCGGTCCGCCGGGACAGAGAAACACTGAAGCTTTCTTT. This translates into CASGPPGQRNTEAFF.